The 26 T cell receptor beta chains listed next were all sequenced from one sample in a study of cytomegalovirus exposure and HLA in healthy donors. PCR primers comprised 60 Vbeta and 13 Jbeta primers. TCRdb's copy holds only in-frame clones and misses some; the assay was immunoSEQ multiplex PCR. Of 100,000 to 150,000 clones in the sample, more than 60% were seen once. Sample: PBMCs. The source of these receptors is a woman aged 60-70 years in good health and CMV-seropositive.

This clone has a single count. The rearrangement links TRBV7-9 to TRBJ2-5; possibly TRBD2 for D (6 bases). The V end was cut by 5 bases, the J end by 4 bases, with 17 bases between. The CDR3 loop spans 15 amino acids. The germline V gene encodes CDR1 SEHNR and CDR2 FQNEAQ (reference sequence). CDR3 bases: TGTGCCAGCAGCCCCACGGGGGTCGGAAGAGAGACCCAGTACTTC. Its protein product is CASSPTGVGRETQYF. Complete variable domain (other parts from reference TRBV7-9 and TRBJ2-5): DTGVSQNPRHKITKRGQNVTFRCDPISEHNRLYWYRQTLGQGPEFLTYFQNEAQLEKSRLLSDRFSAERPKGSFSTLEIQRTEQGDSAMYLCASSPTGVGRETQYFGPGTRLLVL.

V is TRBV7-9 and J is TRBJ2-1; 9 bases map to TRBD1. V trimming: 3 bases; J trimming: 7 bases; junction bases outside the gene matches: 4. This CDR3 comprises 14 residues. From germline, CDR1 is SEHNR and CDR2 FQNEAQ (reference sequence). The CDR3 loop reads CASSLGTGTNEQFF. CDR3 nucleotides: TGTGCCAGCAGCTTGGGGACAGGGACGAATGAGCAGTTCTTC.

This clone was observed a handful of times. The chain employs TRBV4-3 and TRBJ1-2; D not resolved. The CDR3 runs to 14 residues. V shed 2 bases and J shed 7 bases, with 14 bases lying between them. Germline V gene lookup returns CDR1 LGHNA and CDR2 YSLEER. CDR3 sequence (DNA): TGCGCCAGCAGCCAATTTGCAGGCGTAGGTGGCTACACCTTC. This sequence encodes CASSQFAGVGGYTF.

The gene calls are TRBV5-1 and TRBJ1-1; D may be TRBD1 (6 bases). CDR1 SGHRS and CDR2 YFSETQ come from the germline V gene. This CDR3 is 15 amino acids long. Deletions cut 6 bases from V and 2 bases from J, with 17 bases between. The CDR3 sequence: CASTSGGPLNTEAFF. The CDR3 coding sequence is TGCGCCAGCACCTCGGGGGGGCCTCTCAACACTGAAGCTTTCTTT.

This clone was seen only once. The V gene is TRBV2, the J gene TRBJ2-6, with 7 bases matching TRBD1. The CDR3 runs to 16 residues. The germline gives CDR1 SNHLY, CDR2 FYNNEI. Trimming at V came to 10 bases and at J to 0 bases, leaving 9 bases not matched to a gene. As DNA, the CDR3 is TGTGCCACCTTAGGACAGGAGAACTCTGGGGCCAACGTCCTGACTTTC. It is translated as CATLGQENSGANVLTF. Full variable domain (remainder filled in from reference TRBV2 and TRBJ2-6): EPEVTQTPSHQVTQMGQEVILRCVPISNHLYFYWYRQILGQKVEFLVSFYNNEISEKSEIFDDQFSVERPDGSNFTLKIRSTKLEDSAMYFCATLGQENSGANVLTFGAGSRLTVL.

V and J are TRBV2 and TRBJ1-1, with 7 positions matching TRBD1. The CDR3 covers 14 residues. The ends lost 4 bases at V and 1 base at J; junction bases unmatched: 3. CDR1 is SNHLY and CDR2 is FYNNEI in the germline V gene. The CDR3: CASSVAGGNTEAFF. The CDR3 coding sequence is TGTGCCAGCAGTGTGGCAGGGGGGAACACTGAAGCTTTCTTT.

The gene calls are TRBV11-2 and TRBJ2-7; tentative D call: TRBD2 (7 bases). Germline V lookup: CDR1 SGHAT, CDR2 FQNNGV. Trimming cost V 3 bases and J 3 bases, with 12 bases left between them. The CDR3 is 14 residues long. CDR3 bases: TGTGCCAGCAGCTTTGCGGGGGCCGTCTACGAGCAGTACTTC. Its protein product is CASSFAGAVYEQYF.

V and J are TRBV19 and TRBJ1-2; weak D call: TRBD1 (6 bases). The germline gives CDR1 LNHDA, CDR2 SQIVND (reference sequence). CDR3 size: 14 residues. Between the trimmed V and J ends, which lost 6 bases and 5 bases, there was a span of 16 bases. The CDR3 sequence is CASRIAGAPYGYTF. The CDR3 DNA is TGTGCCAGTAGGATCGCAGGGGCTCCGTATGGCTACACCTTC.

This chain connects TRBV19 to TRBJ1-6; a weak D match, TRBD1 (5 bases). This CDR3 spans 16 amino acids. Germline V gene lookup returns CDR1 LNHDA and CDR2 SQIVND (reference sequence). Trimming shortened V by 5 bases and J by 0 bases, and 11 bases separated the two germline ends. Written as DNA, the CDR3 is TGTGCCAGTAGTCGACAGATTAGCTCCTATAATTCACCCCTCCACTTT. It is translated as CASSRQISSYNSPLHF.

V and J are TRBV5-1 and TRBJ2-1; 9 nucleotides agree with TRBD2. Germline loops: CDR1 SGHRS, CDR2 YFSETQ. This CDR3 has 15 residues. J was trimmed by 9 bases and V by 2 bases; bases with no gene match: 9. The CDR3 sequence is CASSLQREAGGEQFF. The DNA of the CDR3 is TGCGCCAGCAGCTTACAGCGGGAGGCCGGGGGTGAGCAGTTCTTC. Variable domain in full (rest from reference TRBV5-1 and TRBJ2-1): KAGVTQTPRYLIKTRGQQVTLSCSPISGHRSVSWYQQTPGQGLQFLFEYFSETQRNKGNFPGRFSGRQFSNSRSEMNVSTLELGDSALYLCASSLQREAGGEQFFGPGTRLTVL.

The chain employs TRBV7-2 and TRBJ2-1; TRBD2 aligns across 11 bases. V shed 5 bases and J 0 bases; nucleotides not matched to a gene: 9. Per the germline V gene, CDR1 is SGHTA and CDR2 is FQGNSA. The CDR3 spans 18 residues. CDR3 sequence: CASSQSWTSGSSYNEQFF. CDR3 DNA: TGTGCCAGCAGCCAAAGTTGGACTAGCGGGTCCTCCTACAATGAGCAGTTCTTC.

This clone appeared a few times. CDR3 in amino acids: CAWGPGLMPKETQYF. The CDR3 DNA is TGTGCCTGGGGACCGGGACTCATGCCTAAAGAGACCCAGTACTTC. The J gene is TRBJ2-5, the V gene TRBV30; tentatively, D is TRBD2 (6 bases). The CDR3 length is 15 residues. Trimming took off 5 bases at V and 3 bases at J, with 19 bases between the two ends. Germline CDR1 is GTSNPN and CDR2 is SVGIG (reference sequence).

The chain carries TRBV5-1 and TRBJ1-5; D gene unclear. Trimming pared 0 bases from V and 0 bases from J, leaving 4 bases between. The CDR3 extends over 14 amino acids. Per the germline V gene, CDR1 is SGHRS and CDR2 is YFSETQ. The CDR3 region is CASSLGLSNQPQHF. The CDR3 coding sequence is TGCGCCAGCAGCTTGGGACTTAGCAATCAGCCCCAGCATTTT.

The rearrangement uses TRBV5-6 and TRBJ2-1, with D possibly TRBD2 on 7 matching bases. CDR3 length equals 18 residues. V was clipped by 2 bases and J by 2 bases, with 20 bases between them. Germline CDR1 and CDR2: SGHDT and YYEEEE. CDR3 nucleotides: TGTGCCAGCAGCTTCCTCAGGGGACTATCCGACCCCTACAATGAGCAGTTCTTC. This sequence encodes CASSFLRGLSDPYNEQFF.

V is TRBV30 and J is TRBJ1-6, with D possibly being TRBD1 (5 bases). Germline V gives CDR1 GTSNPN, CDR2 SVGIG (reference sequence). The CDR3 length is 16 residues. The V end lost 7 bases, the J end lost 0 bases, and 16 bases lay between the germline ends. The CDR3 reads CAYRGGESSYNSPLHF. DNA of the CDR3: TGTGCCTACCGCGGGGGGGAGAGCTCCTATAATTCACCCCTCCACTTT.

The chain is built from TRBV4-3 and TRBJ2-2, with D possibly being TRBD2 (5 bases). Deletions cut 1 base from V and 6 bases from J, with 12 bases between. Germline V gives CDR1 LGHNA, CDR2 YSLEER. This CDR3 has 15 amino acids. CDR3 residues: CASSQAGVLAGELFF. DNA of the CDR3: TGCGCCAGCAGCCAAGCCGGGGTACTAGCCGGGGAGCTGTTTTTT.

The rearrangement joins TRBV10-3 to TRBJ1-6, with D unclear. The CDR3 totals 13 residues. Per the germline V gene, CDR1 is ENHRY and CDR2 is SYGVKD. The V end was cut by 3 bases, the J end by 7 bases, with 7 bases between. CDR3 sequence (DNA): TGTGCCATCAGTGATATGGCAAATTCACCCCTCCACTTT. This gives the protein CAISDMANSPLHF.

The rearrangement joins TRBV11-2 to TRBJ2-4; 11 bases are a match to TRBD1. The CDR3 is 13 amino acids. Germline values: CDR1 SGHAT, CDR2 FQNNGV. V was clipped by 5 bases and J by 7 bases; unmatched bases: 1. The CDR3 sequence is CASSGDRGNIQYF. The CDR3 nucleotides read TGTGCCAGCAGCGGGGACAGGGGGAACATTCAGTACTTC.

The chain employs TRBV19 and TRBJ2-1, with D perhaps TRBD1 (5 bases). The germline V gene has CDR1 LNHDA and CDR2 SQIVND (reference sequence). Between the trimmed V and J ends, which lost 1 base and 9 bases, there was a span of 10 bases. This CDR3 comprises 13 residues. CDR3 residues: CASSIVAGREQFF. DNA for the CDR3: TGTGCCAGTAGTATAGTAGCAGGGCGTGAGCAGTTCTTC.

This clone showed up just once. V is TRBV10-3 and J is TRBJ2-2, with TRBD1 as a possible D gene (5 bases). This CDR3 is built from 13 residues. V lost 1 base and J 6 bases, leaving 6 bases between the germline ends. The germline CDR1 and CDR2 sequences are ENHRY and SYGVKD. CDR3 residues: CAISELGAGELFF. DNA for the CDR3: TGTGCCATCAGTGAGTTAGGGGCCGGGGAGCTGTTTTTT.

As concerns this clone: Different DNA sequences within this sample yield the same CDR3. The chain employs TRBV6-6 and TRBJ2-5; the match to TRBD1 covers 9 bases. Per the germline V gene, CDR1 is MNHNY and CDR2 is SVGAGI (reference sequence). The CDR3 loop spans 14 amino acids. Unmatched junction bases numbered 7, after V lost 7 bases and J lost 4 bases. In nucleotides, the CDR3 is TGTGCCAGCACAGGACAGGGGACCCTAGAGACCCAGTACTTC. Its translation is CASTGQGTLETQYF.

This sequence joins TRBV7-9 and TRBJ1-4, with no clear D. This CDR3 is built from 14 residues. Looked up from germline, CDR1 is SEHNR and CDR2 is FQNEAQ (reference sequence). Trimming removed 0 bases from V and 4 bases from J, with 6 bases in between. The CDR3: CASSLAQSNEKLFF. CDR3 DNA sequence: TGTGCCAGCAGCTTAGCACAAAGTAATGAAAAACTGTTTTTT.

This clone was picked up one time. This chain joins TRBV5-1 and TRBJ2-1; TRBD2 aligns across 10 bases. Germline lookup yields CDR1 SGHRS and CDR2 YFSETQ. V lost 4 bases, J lost 5 bases, and 6 bases stayed unmatched. There are 15 residues in the CDR3. The CDR3 coding sequence is TGCGCCAGCAGCGTGGGACTAGCGCACCACAATGAGCAGTTCTTC. Residues: CASSVGLAHHNEQFF.

This chain links TRBV30 with TRBJ2-1; perhaps TRBD1 as D (6 bases). CDR3 length equals 16 residues. V was pared by 1 base and J by 4 bases, with 17 bases between. Germline V gene lookup returns CDR1 GTSNPN and CDR2 SVGIG (reference sequence). The CDR3 nucleotides read TGTGCCTGGAGTGGGCTTGGGGGCCCGCCGTACAATGAGCAGTTCTTC. It yields the protein CAWSGLGGPPYNEQFF.

The gene calls are TRBV2 and TRBJ1-2; 7 bases align to TRBD1. CDR1 is SNHLY, CDR2 FYNNEI, per germline. The CDR3 is 14 amino acids. Trimming removed 6 bases from V and 4 bases from J; junction bases left unmatched: 8. CDR3 DNA sequence: TGTGCCAGCAGATTTCAGACAGGGACCTATGGCTACACCTTC. It is translated as CASRFQTGTYGYTF.

This chain links TRBV6-4 with TRBJ2-3, with TRBD2 matching over 16 bases. CDR1 is MRHNA, CDR2 SNTAGT, per germline. CDR3 length: 17 residues. Germline trimming cut 1 base from V and 4 bases from J; bases unmatched to any gene: 2. The DNA for the CDR3 is TGTGCCAGCAGTGACTTGGGACTAGCGGGAGGGTCAGATACGCAGTATTTT. Amino acid sequence: CASSDLGLAGGSDTQYF.